Listed here are 21 T cell receptor beta chains from one sample, sequenced in a study of blood T cell repertoires in COVID-19. Assay: immunoSEQ multiplex PCR; the TCRdb copy retains only in-frame clones and omits some. The profile covers 110,000 to 150,000 clones, with 81% appearing a single time and roughly 8% taken by the ten largest. Sequencing was carried out using peripheral blood. All receptors derive from a human donor in a cohort sampled during active COVID-19.

This clone was observed a few times. This rearrangement joins TRBV7-9 to TRBJ2-2; 14 bases are shared with TRBD2. Germline V gene data show CDR1 as SEHNR and CDR2 as FQNEAQ (reference sequence). With 5 bases clipped from V and 6 bases from J, the junction kept 5 bases outside the gene matches. This CDR3 is 16 amino acids long. The CDR3, as DNA: TGTGCCAGCAGCCTCAGGGGACTAGCGGGAGCCGGGGAGCTGTTTTTT. Its protein is CASSLRGLAGAGELFF.

Comment on this clone: One end of the junction does not line up with germline, which may come from a read error. This chain connects TRBV19 to TRBJ2-5; 7 bases fit TRBD2. Germline-derived CDR1 and CDR2 are LNHDA and SQIVND (reference sequence). The CDR3 is 15 residues long. CDR3 protein: CATSIGGRARKTQYF. The CDR3 DNA reads TGTGCCACTAGTATCGGTGGGAGGGCCCGTAAGACCCAGTACTTC.

Many counts were recorded for this clone. The V and J genes are TRBV15 and TRBJ1-5, with 8 bases matching TRBD1. J gave up 5 bases and V 5 bases, and 5 bases lay outside the gene matches. Germline V gene lookup returns CDR1 LNHNV and CDR2 YYDKDF (reference sequence). The CDR3 consists of 14 residues. CDR3 nucleotide sequence: TGTGCCACCAGCTTCGCGACAGGGGATCAGCCCCAGCATTTT. Its protein product is CATSFATGDQPQHF.

This rearrangement joins TRBV12-3 or TRBV12-4 to TRBJ2-7; D uncertain. The V gene lost 3 bases and the J gene lost 3 bases, with 9 bases spanning the gap. The CDR3 runs to 13 residues. CDR3 bases: TGTGCCAGCAGTTTTGGTCTAAACTACGAGCAGTACTTC. It yields the protein CASSFGLNYEQYF.

V is TRBV28 and J is TRBJ1-2; 11 bases map to TRBD1. After removal of 5 bases from V and 4 bases from J, the junction contained 9 bases not matched to a gene. CDR3 length: 16 amino acids. Germline values: CDR1 MDHEN, CDR2 SYDVKM. The CDR3 sequence: CASSPGTGGRFYGYTF. The CDR3 DNA follows: TGTGCCAGCAGTCCCGGGACAGGGGGGCGCTTCTATGGCTACACCTTC.

V usage is TRBV28 and J usage is TRBJ2-4, with TRBD2 matching over 12 bases. Trimming removed 4 bases from V and 0 bases from J; junction bases left unmatched: 4. The V gene's germline CDR1 is MDHEN and CDR2 SYDVKM. The CDR3 runs 17 residues. Here the CDR3 DNA reads TGTGCCAGCAGTTCCCCGGGACTAGCGGGAGCCAAAAACATTCAGTACTTC. Its protein is CASSSPGLAGAKNIQYF.

The gene calls are TRBV2 and TRBJ2-7, with D hard to call. CDR3 size: 13 residues. Trimming pared 7 bases from V and 3 bases from J, leaving 13 bases between. CDR1 is SNHLY, CDR2 FYNNEI, per germline. The CDR3 loop reads CASTATPGYEQYF. The CDR3 bases are TGTGCCAGCACGGCCACACCGGGCTACGAGCAGTACTTC.

The chain joins TRBV19 to TRBJ2-5; 11 nucleotides match TRBD1. The germline V gene encodes CDR1 LNHDA and CDR2 SQIVND (reference sequence). The V segment lost 2 bases and the J segment 2 bases; nucleotides outside the gene matches: 4. There are 16 residues in the CDR3. CDR3 in amino acids: CASSIIGTGGQETQYF. The DNA for the CDR3 is TGTGCCAGTAGTATAATCGGGACAGGGGGTCAAGAGACCCAGTACTTC.

V and J are TRBV29-1 and TRBJ1-5, with TRBD1 matching over 7 bases. Germline trimming cut 1 base from V and 4 bases from J; bases unmatched to any gene: 1. The CDR3 spans 13 residues. Germline assignment: CDR1 SQVTM and CDR2 ANQGSEA. The CDR3 coding sequence is TGCAGCGTTGAAGCAGGGGGGAATCAGCCCCAGCATTTT. This codes for CSVEAGGNQPQHF.

The J gene is TRBJ2-7, the V gene TRBV7-2, with 10 bases that match TRBD2. V lost 3 bases, J lost 5 bases, and 7 bases stayed unmatched. The CDR3 extends over 15 amino acids. Germline CDR1 SGHTA, CDR2 FQGNSA. The CDR3 here is CASSFILAGVDEQYF. CDR3 nucleotides: TGTGCCAGCAGCTTTATTCTAGCGGGAGTTGACGAGCAGTACTTC.

J is TRBJ2-3 and V is TRBV28; 7 bases line up with TRBD2. V was pared by 8 bases and J by 0 bases, with 14 bases of the junction left unmatched. CDR3 size: 17 residues. Germline V CDR1 and CDR2: MDHEN, SYDVKM. The CDR3 DNA is TGTGCCAGCTTATCCCCAGCGGGGTCTACTAGCACAGATACGCAGTATTTT. Amino acid sequence: CASLSPAGSTSTDTQYF.

V and J are TRBV5-1 and TRBJ2-5, with D possibly matching TRBD2 (6 bases). Trimming took off 0 bases at V and 4 bases at J, with 22 bases between the two ends. This CDR3 spans 18 amino acids. CDR1 is SGHRS and CDR2 is YFSETQ in the germline V gene. As DNA, the CDR3 is TGCGCCAGCAGCTTGGCTGGGGGAGGACTGACTGGGGGAGAGACCCAGTACTTC. Amino acids: CASSLAGGGLTGGETQYF.

The chain is built from TRBV28 and TRBJ2-7, with 7 bases fitting TRBD1. The CDR3 is made up of 14 amino acids. Germline V gene lookup returns CDR1 MDHEN and CDR2 SYDVKM. J gave up 3 bases and V 6 bases, and 8 bases lay outside the gene matches. The DNA of the CDR3 is TGTGCCAGCAGCTACGGGACAGTGTTCTACGAGCAGTACTTC. Translating it yields CASSYGTVFYEQYF.

The CDR3 region has the DNA TGCGCCAGCAGCCAAGATGGAGGGAGAGGCTACAATGAGCAGTTCTTC. This translates into CASSQDGGRGYNEQFF. This sequence joins TRBV4-3 and TRBJ2-1; D possibly corresponds to TRBD2 (6 bases). Trimming cost V 0 bases and J 3 bases, with 12 bases left between them. The germline V gene encodes CDR1 LGHNA and CDR2 YSLEER. The CDR3 extends over 16 amino acids.

The rearrangement links TRBV7-6 to TRBJ2-3, with D possibly matching TRBD2 (5 bases). V was trimmed by 1 base and J by 5 bases, leaving 13 bases between them. CDR3 length equals 15 residues. Germline assignment: CDR1 SGHVS and CDR2 FNYEAQ. The DNA for the CDR3 is TGTGCCAGCAGCTTAGAGAATTACAGCGGAGATACGCAGTATTTT. Encoded protein: CASSLENYSGDTQYF.

The chain links TRBV27 to TRBJ2-7; 8 nucleotides line up with TRBD2. V was pared by 6 bases and J by 2 bases, with 9 bases of the junction left unmatched. Germline V gene data show CDR1 as MNHEY and CDR2 as SMNVEV (reference sequence). CDR3 size: 15 residues. The CDR3 DNA reads as TGTGCCAGCAGCTCAACTAGCGGATGGGCCTACGAGCAGTACTTC. Its protein product is CASSSTSGWAYEQYF.

The V gene is TRBV6-5, the J gene TRBJ1-3; a weak D match, TRBD1 (6 bases). Trimming removed 6 bases at V and 3 bases at J, with 9 bases between. CDR3 size: 13 residues. The germline V gene encodes CDR1 MNHEY and CDR2 SVGAGI. The CDR3 region has the DNA TGTGCCAGCAGCCAGGGGATTGGAAACACCATATATTTT. Translation gives CASSQGIGNTIYF.

This chain links TRBV7-8 with TRBJ2-3; TRBD2 might be the D (5 bases). V was trimmed by 5 bases and J by 4 bases, leaving 22 bases between them. Per the germline V gene, CDR1 is SGHVS and CDR2 is FQNEAQ. The CDR3 is 17 amino acids. The DNA of the CDR3 is TGTGCCAGCAGCCCTGGGAGTGGGAGTTCTTTCCCAGATACGCAGTATTTT. The encoded protein is CASSPGSGSSFPDTQYF.

This clone was seen ten or more times. This sequence joins TRBV7-2 and TRBJ2-1; 8 bases are a match to TRBD1. Germline CDR1 is SGHTA and CDR2 is FQGNSA. This CDR3 region has 14 residues. V was pared by 5 bases and J by 8 bases, with 8 bases of the junction left unmatched. CDR3 residues: CASSKDRDGHEQFF. The CDR3 DNA sequence: TGTGCCAGCAGCAAGGACAGGGATGGGCATGAGCAGTTCTTC. The full variable domain, completed using reference TRBV7-2 and TRBJ2-1, is GAGVSQSPSNKVTEKGKDVELRCDPISGHTALYWYRQSLGQGLEFLIYFQGNSAPDKSGLPSDRFSAERTGGSVSTLTIQRTQQEDSAVYLCASSKDRDGHEQFFGPGTRLTVL.

The chain links TRBV7-6 to TRBJ2-3; 9 positions agree with TRBD1. The V gene's germline CDR1 is SGHVS and CDR2 FNYEAQ. The CDR3 runs 11 residues. Trimming removed 9 bases from V and 9 bases from J; junction bases left unmatched: 4. CDR3 in amino acids: CASRQGVTQYF. As DNA, the CDR3 is TGTGCCAGTAGACAGGGGGTAACGCAGTATTTT.

This sequence joins TRBV28 and TRBJ1-2; D call uncertain. CDR3 length equals 13 residues. V shed 3 bases and J shed 7 bases, with 12 bases lying between them. Germline loops: CDR1 MDHEN, CDR2 SYDVKM. As DNA, the CDR3 is TGTGCCAGCAGTTTTCCGGGAGGACCTGGCTACACCTTC. Its protein product is CASSFPGGPGYTF.